This T cell receptor (beta chain) was found in a study of T cell responses to AZD1222 COVID-19 vaccine. Overall study context: Second doses that came at about 4 or about 12 weeks were put together. Study observations and caveats: The breadth and depth of Spike-specific TCRs increased once two AZD1222 doses had been given. Clonal diversity may have been underestimated in mostly white British donors.

As to this clone: The target antigen is unknown.

Repertoires were generated with immunoSEQ multiplex PCR, while TCRdb's copy carries only in-frame clones and drops some. The sample has about 150,000 clones, 91% seen once. V lost 3 bases and J lost 0; bases outside the gene matches: 14. Germline V gene sequence: CDR1 LNHDA, CDR2 SQIVND (reference sequence). This CDR3 is 20 amino acids long. This sample comprised peripheral blood, obtained on day 0 of AZD1222 vaccination. The sequence came from an adult in good health. V gene TRBV19 combines with J gene TRBJ2-1, with 10 bases identical to TRBD1. The CDR3 nucleotides read TGTGCCAGTAGTATCATTAGTAGGACAGGGGGTTCCAGCTCCTACAATGAGCAGTTCTTC. As protein: CASSIISRTGGSSSYNEQFF.